This T cell receptor (beta chain) emerged from a study of T cells in Graves' hyperthyroidism and ophthalmopathy. About the study: Peripheral blood sampling occurred at initial diagnosis, before any treatment.

Amplified regions were TCR beta CDR3 sequences from RNA transcripts. Primed by the HTBI set, a first-round RT-PCR was run on the TCR CDR3. TCRdb used MiXCR to reprocess the multiplex PCR reads, holding one entry per CDR3 protein. The profile shows about half a million distinct CDR3 sequences, around a fifth of them singletons. With V trimmed by 7 bases and J by 7 bases, 5 bases remained unmatched. Germline assignment: CDR1 SQVTM and CDR2 ANQGSEA. This CDR3 has 12 amino acids. Study results and caveats: Researchers found most expanded thyroid clonotypes above 0.001 in blood as well.

This clonotype was observed a few times. Its antigen is currently unknown. The study excluded patients with uncontrolled infection, other autoimmune disease, pregnancy or lactation. Each diagnosis drew on symptoms, thyroxine, TRAb, thyroid ultrasound and orbital computed tomography findings. The chain links TRBV29-1 to TRBJ2-1; 9 positions match TRBD1. The receptor comes from a woman aged 70-85 years with Graves' ophthalmopathy. The material sequenced was blood. CDR3 protein: CSAHRGRNEQFF. The CDR3 bases are TGCAGCGCCCACAGGGGGCGGAATGAGCAGTTCTTC.